The clone carrying this T cell receptor (beta chain) was seen a single time. Its antigen is still unknown. The V end lost 1 base, the J end lost 7 bases, and 13 bases lay between the germline ends. The CDR3 contains 14 residues. The germline gives CDR1 SGHDN, CDR2 FVKESK. These data originate in a study of OX40 agonist ivuxolimab in advanced cancers. Study-wide background: Enrolled patients in dose escalation had cancers that were hepatocellular carcinoma, melanoma, renal cell or head and neck cancer. Three dose-escalation patients had partial responses: one with hepatocellular carcinoma and two with cutaneous melanoma. Regarding the study as a whole: Several nonresponders also turned out to have low normalized T-cell clonal expansion.

Only in-frame clones appear in the TCRdb table, and some are missing; sequencing was by immunoSEQ multiplex PCR. This table holds 34,000 or so clones, 65% to 80% found once. Source: CD4+ or CD8+ T cells sorted from blood, taken in a trial of the OX40 agonist ivuxolimab. The J gene is TRBJ1-2, the V gene TRBV14; D gene unclear. The sequence came from an adult with an advanced solid tumor such as melanoma, head and neck, liver or kidney cancer. The CDR3 coding sequence is TGTGCCAGCAGCCAAGGGGCAGTAAGGAGTGGCTACACCTTC. This translates into CASSQGAVRSGYTF.